This is a list of T cell receptor beta chains from one sample in a study of technical replicates of blood from a few donors. Using immunoSEQ multiplex PCR, the repertoire was profiled, and TCRdb retains in-frame clones only, with some absent. The sample lists 40,000 to 60,000 clones; roughly 92% were seen once. Material for sequencing was PBMCs. These receptors all come from a human donor in good health. Some clones in this sample may be carry-over from other donors' samples. Each CDR3 is given with its conserved first and last residue. The order of the fields is D gene, V gene, J gene, clone size, CDR3 length, CDR3 protein, CDR3 DNA. A D gene is named only where the DNA matches it firmly. Some rows have no size entry. The others give once, few or many, or a class for an expanded clone.

D: .; V: TRBV7-3; J: TRBJ1-1; size: .; length: 15; CDR3: CASSLSRIEDTEAFF; DNA: TGTGCCAGCAGCTTAAGCCGTATTGAGGACACTGAAGCTTTCTTT
D: .; V: TRBV7-9; J: TRBJ2-4; size: .; length: 15; CDR3: CASRPLSAEGDIQYF; DNA: TGTGCCAGCAGACCCCTTTCGGCCGAGGGGGACATTCAGTACTTC
D: .; V: TRBV19; J: TRBJ1-2; size: .; length: 12; CDR3: CASSIQNYGYTF; DNA: TGTGCCAGTAGTATCCAGAACTATGGCTACACCTTC
D: .; V: TRBV9; J: TRBJ2-2; size: .; length: 18; CDR3: CASSPSPSTGMRTGELFF; DNA: TGTGCCAGCAGCCCATCCCCAAGTACAGGGATGAGGACCGGGGAGCTGTTTTTT
D: .; V: TRBV27; J: TRBJ2-6; size: .; length: 16; CDR3: CASRPGRGSGANVLTF; DNA: TGTGCCAGCAGGCCAGGACGGGGATCTGGGGCCAACGTCCTGACTTTC
D: .; V: TRBV18; J: TRBJ2-5; size: .; length: 15; CDR3: CASSQGQNHAVTQYF; DNA: TGTGCCAGCTCACAGGGACAAAACCACGCCGTGACCCAGTACTTC
D: TRBD2; V: TRBV19; J: TRBJ2-1; size: once; length: 15; CDR3: CASSIGTSTGNEQFF; DNA: TGTGCCAGTAGTATAGGGACTAGTACTGGAAATGAGCAGTTCTTC
D: .; V: TRBV4-3; J: TRBJ2-7; size: .; length: 14; CDR3: CASSQGGTLSEQYF; DNA: TGCGCCAGCAGCCAAGGTGGCACCCTCAGCGAGCAGTACTTC
D: .; V: TRBV2; J: TRBJ1-5; size: .; length: 12; CDR3: CASRGENQPQHF; DNA: TGTGCCAGCAGGGGAGAGAATCAGCCCCAGCATTTT
D: .; V: TRBV30; J: TRBJ2-2; size: .; length: 15; CDR3: CAWSEWRENTGELFF; DNA: TGTGCCTGGAGTGAATGGCGGGAGAACACCGGGGAGCTGTTTTTT
D: TRBD1; V: TRBV11-1; J: TRBJ2-5; size: once; length: 15; CDR3: CASSLRQGTGETQYF; DNA: TGTGCCAGCAGCCTAAGACAGGGGACGGGGGAGACCCAGTACTTC
D: TRBD2; V: TRBV2; J: TRBJ2-4; size: .; length: 18; CDR3: CASSDVAGGLLAKNIQYF; DNA: TGTGCCAGCAGTGACGTGGCGGGAGGCCTCCTAGCCAAAAACATTCAGTACTTC
D: TRBD2; V: TRBV4-1; J: TRBJ2-3; size: .; length: 17; CDR3: CASSQNTRGGAWDTQYF; DNA: TGCGCCAGCAGCCAAAACACCCGGGGAGGGGCATGGGATACGCAGTATTTT
D: .; V: TRBV5-1; J: TRBJ1-5; size: .; length: 15; CDR3: CASSPTTGRGQPQHF; DNA: TGCGCCAGCAGCCCCACAACAGGGAGAGGCCAGCCCCAGCATTTT
D: TRBD1; V: TRBV5-1; J: TRBJ1-2; size: .; length: 15; CDR3: CASSLRDSANYGYTF; DNA: TGCGCCAGCAGCTTGAGGGACAGCGCTAACTATGGCTACACCTTC
D: .; V: TRBV4-1; J: TRBJ1-6; size: medium-sized; length: 16; CDR3: CASSPSIRQAHSPLHF; DNA: TGCGCCAGCAGCCCATCTATCCGGCAGGCCCATTCACCCCTCCACTTT
D: TRBD1; V: TRBV5-1; J: TRBJ1-1; size: .; length: 14; CDR3: CASSPGTGNTEAFF; DNA: TGCGCCAGCAGCCCCGGGACAGGGAACACTGAAGCTTTCTTT
D: TRBD2; V: TRBV7-2; J: TRBJ2-5; size: .; length: 16; CDR3: CASSLVNSGGQETQYF; DNA: TGTGCCAGCAGCTTAGTTAATAGCGGGGGGCAAGAGACCCAGTACTTC
D: TRBD2; V: TRBV4-3; J: TRBJ2-3; size: .; length: 15; CDR3: CASSQDRGSGSAQYF; DNA: TGCGCCAGCAGCCAAGATCGAGGTAGCGGGAGCGCGCAGTATTTT
D: TRBD1; V: TRBV10-3; J: TRBJ2-7; size: .; length: 16; CDR3: CAISGGGQARGTEQYF; DNA: TGTGCCATCAGTGGTGGAGGACAGGCGAGGGGGACCGAGCAGTACTTC
D: TRBD2; V: TRBV5-6; J: TRBJ2-2; size: .; length: 16; CDR3: CASSLEVAGGTGELFF; DNA: TGTGCCAGCAGCTTGGAGGTAGCGGGGGGGACCGGGGAGCTGTTTTTT
D: .; V: TRBV5-1; J: TRBJ1-4; size: .; length: 15; CDR3: CASSPEEGRREKLFF; DNA: TGCGCCAGCAGTCCGGAGGAGGGGCGTAGGGAAAAACTGTTTTTT
D: .; V: TRBV6-5; J: TRBJ2-7; size: once; length: 14; CDR3: CASSSTSSSYEQYF; DNA: TGTGCCAGCAGTTCCACGTCGAGCTCCTACGAGCAGTACTTC
D: .; V: TRBV15; J: TRBJ2-7; size: .; length: 13; CDR3: CATSRPGGSEQYF; DNA: TGTGCCACCAGCAGGCCCGGTGGGAGCGAGCAGTACTTC
D: TRBD1; V: TRBV5-1; J: TRBJ2-5; size: .; length: 15; CDR3: CASSMGQIFQETQYF; DNA: TGCGCCAGCAGCATGGGACAGATCTTCCAAGAGACCCAGTACTTC
D: .; V: TRBV28; J: TRBJ2-7; size: .; length: 13; CDR3: CASRSLVLSEQYF; DNA: TGTGCCAGCAGGTCGTTAGTCCTAAGCGAGCAGTACTTC
D: .; V: TRBV19; J: TRBJ1-2; size: .; length: 13; CDR3: CASSSLQGDGYTF; DNA: TGTGCCAGTAGTAGCCTCCAAGGGGATGGCTACACCTTC
D: .; V: TRBV6-6; J: TRBJ2-1; size: .; length: 13; CDR3: CASSYSAGNEQFF; DNA: TGTGCCAGCAGTTACTCCGCGGGCAATGAGCAGTTCTTC
D: .; V: TRBV2; J: TRBJ2-5; size: .; length: 10; CDR3: CASSQTTQYF; DNA: TGTGCCAGCAGTCAAACAACCCAGTACTTC
D: TRBD1; V: TRBV10-3; J: TRBJ1-5; size: .; length: 15; CDR3: CAISEDRGGNQPQHF; DNA: TGTGCCATCAGTGAGGACAGGGGGGGAAACCAGCCCCAGCATTTT
D: TRBD2; V: TRBV7-2; J: TRBJ2-7; size: .; length: 19; CDR3: CASSSHIRGTSGRRYEQYF; DNA: TGTGCCAGCAGCTCCCATATCCGAGGGACTAGCGGTAGACGCTACGAGCAGTACTTC
D: .; V: TRBV5-1; J: TRBJ2-1; size: .; length: 15; CDR3: CASSSEGERGNEQFF; DNA: TGCGCCAGCAGCTCGGAGGGAGAAAGAGGCAATGAGCAGTTCTTC
D: .; V: TRBV6-1; J: TRBJ1-4; size: once; length: 15; CDR3: CASSTSPATNEKLFF; DNA: TGTGCCAGCAGCACGAGCCCTGCAACTAATGAAAAACTGTTTTTT
D: .; V: TRBV10-3; J: TRBJ1-2; size: .; length: 12; CDR3: CAISVSAGGYTF; DNA: TGTGCCATCAGTGTATCGGCGGGGGGCTACACCTTC
D: TRBD1; V: TRBV7-8; J: TRBJ1-5; size: .; length: 16; CDR3: CASSAHRGYSNQPQHF; DNA: TGTGCCAGCAGCGCCCACAGGGGATATAGCAATCAGCCCCAGCATTTT
D: .; V: TRBV9; J: TRBJ2-4; size: .; length: 11; CDR3: CASGALNIQYF; DNA: TGTGCCAGCGGGGCGCTGAACATTCAGTACTTC
D: .; V: TRBV7-3; J: TRBJ2-1; size: .; length: 14; CDR3: CASSSRGTYNEQFF; DNA: TGTGCCAGCAGCTCCCGGGGAACTTACAATGAGCAGTTCTTC
D: TRBD2; V: TRBV29-1; J: TRBJ2-3; size: .; length: 13; CDR3: CSVLAGAADTQYF; DNA: TGCAGCGTTTTAGCGGGAGCGGCAGATACGCAGTATTTT
D: .; V: TRBV6-5; J: TRBJ1-5; size: .; length: 15; CDR3: CASSTGEVGGQPQHF; DNA: TGTGCCAGCAGCACCGGGGAGGTTGGGGGTCAGCCCCAGCATTTT
D: TRBD1; V: TRBV5-4; J: TRBJ1-1; size: medium-sized; length: 17; CDR3: CASSSGTGSKRNTEAFF; DNA: TGTGCCAGCAGCTCCGGGACAGGGAGCAAACGGAACACTGAAGCTTTCTTT
D: .; V: TRBV7-9; J: TRBJ1-6; size: .; length: 13; CDR3: CASSLESLSPLHF; DNA: TGTGCCAGCAGCTTAGAGTCTCTATCACCCCTCCACTTT
D: TRBD1; V: TRBV5-6; J: TRBJ2-2; size: .; length: 16; CDR3: CASSRKRTGGVGELFF; DNA: TGTGCCAGCAGCCGGAAGAGGACAGGGGGCGTCGGGGAGCTGTTTTTT
D: .; V: TRBV11-2; J: TRBJ1-4; size: .; length: 17; CDR3: CASSSLIGGQRNQKLFF; DNA: TGTGCCAGCAGCTCCCTGATCGGGGGGCAAAGGAATCAAAAACTGTTTTTT
D: .; V: TRBV7-9; J: TRBJ1-1; size: .; length: 14; CDR3: CASSSTPGTFEAFF; DNA: TGTGCCAGCAGCTCGACACCCGGGACATTCGAAGCTTTCTTT
D: TRBD2; V: TRBV27; J: TRBJ2-7; size: .; length: 15; CDR3: CASSLSGGFPSEQYF; DNA: TGTGCCAGCAGTTTATCGGGGGGGTTTCCCTCTGAGCAGTACTTC
D: .; V: TRBV18; J: TRBJ2-5; size: .; length: 15; CDR3: CASSPLGPTTETQYF; DNA: TGTGCCAGCTCACCATTGGGCCCGACCACAGAGACCCAGTACTTC
D: .; V: TRBV19; J: TRBJ1-5; size: .; length: 16; CDR3: CASSKQEGNSNQPQHF; DNA: TGTGCCAGTAGTAAACAGGAAGGAAATAGCAATCAGCCCCAGCATTTT
D: .; V: TRBV9; J: TRBJ2-7; size: .; length: 13; CDR3: CASRRGGSYEQYF; DNA: TGTGCCAGCCGGAGAGGGGGCTCCTACGAGCAGTACTTC
D: TRBD1; V: TRBV19; J: TRBJ1-2; size: .; length: 15; CDR3: CASRDRAGWNYGYTF; DNA: TGTGCCAGCCGGGACAGGGCAGGGTGGAACTATGGCTACACCTTC
D: TRBD1; V: TRBV19; J: TRBJ2-3; size: .; length: 13; CDR3: CASSPGQGDTQYF; DNA: TGTGCCAGTAGTCCCGGACAGGGAGATACGCAGTATTTT
D: .; V: TRBV12-5; J: TRBJ1-5; size: .; length: 16; CDR3: CASGLVPTQYGQPQHF; DNA: TGTGCTAGTGGTTTGGTACCCACCCAGTACGGGCAGCCCCAGCATTTT
D: .; V: TRBV5-1; J: TRBJ1-1; size: .; length: 16; CDR3: CASSLGRGRGNTEAFF; DNA: TGCGCCAGCAGCTTGGGAAGAGGCAGAGGGAACACTGAAGCTTTCTTT
D: TRBD1; V: TRBV10-3; J: TRBJ1-2; size: .; length: 13; CDR3: CAISELQGRGYTF; DNA: TGTGCCATCAGTGAGTTACAGGGGCGAGGCTACACCTTC
D: TRBD1; V: TRBV7-2; J: TRBJ1-2; size: once; length: 15; CDR3: CASSPGQGGLPGYTF; DNA: TGTGCCAGCAGCCCCGGACAGGGAGGGCTTCCAGGCTACACCTTC
D: .; V: TRBV18; J: TRBJ1-1; size: .; length: 13; CDR3: CASSTTMNTEAFF; DNA: TGTGCCAGCTCAACGACAATGAACACTGAAGCTTTCTTT
D: TRBD1; V: TRBV6-6; J: TRBJ1-5; size: .; length: 14; CDR3: CASSPGQGNQPQHF; DNA: TGTGCCAGCAGCCCCGGACAGGGGAATCAGCCCCAGCATTTT
D: .; V: TRBV29-1; J: TRBJ2-7; size: once; length: 14; CDR3: CSVAPGRLTGEQYF; DNA: TGCAGCGTGGCCCCGGGGAGACTGACGGGGGAGCAGTACTTC